The 30 T cell receptor beta chains below come from one sample, sequenced in a study of identical twins. In TCRdb, the 5' RACE reads were re-called with MiXCR into one record per CDR3 protein. This table holds 1.5 million to 2 million distinct CDR3 sequences, about 30% found once. Sequenced input: cord blood. The receptors were gathered from a newborn girl in good health.

About this clonotype: An end of the junction differs from the germline gene, which may be a read error. This chain links TRBV29-1 with TRBJ2-3, with TRBD2 identical over 9 bases. CDR3 size: 18 residues. CDR1 is SQVTM, CDR2 ANQGSEA, per germline. CDR3 DNA sequence: TGCAGCGTTGATTTTTGGCTAGCGGGGAGGACGAACACAGATACGCGGTATTTT. This sequence encodes CSVDFWLAGRTNTDTRYF.

This clonotype was seen at least ten times. The chain links TRBV20-1 to TRBJ2-7; perhaps TRBD1 as D (6 bases). This CDR3 is built from 12 residues. The V and J ends lost 3 bases and 3 bases respectively, with 9 bases between them. CDR1 is DFQATT and CDR2 is SNEGSKA in the germline V gene (reference sequence). The CDR3 reads CSARDRYYEQYF. The CDR3 DNA is TGCAGTGCTAGGGACAGATACTACGAGCAGTACTTC.

Concerning this clonotype: The junction shows a germline mismatch at one end, possibly a read error. V usage is TRBV6-1 and J usage is TRBJ1-1; TRBD1 aligns across 9 bases. Per the germline V gene, CDR1 is MNHNS and CDR2 is SASEGT. This CDR3 is built from 13 residues. DNA of the CDR3: TGTGCCAGCAGGCCCACAGGGGGCACTGGAGCTTTCTTT. Translating it yields CASRPTGGTGAFF.

The chain is built from TRBV6-6 and TRBJ2-7; the match to TRBD2 covers 14 bases. CDR3 length: 15 residues. After removal of 6 bases from V and 7 bases from J, the junction contained 8 bases not matched to a gene. Germline values: CDR1 MNHNY, CDR2 SVGAGI (reference sequence). CDR3 region: CASRTGTSGSHEQYF. Written as DNA, the CDR3 is TGTGCCAGCAGAACAGGGACTAGCGGGAGCCATGAGCAGTACTTC.

V is TRBV20-1 and J is TRBJ2-2; no clear D. CDR1 is DFQATT, CDR2 SNEGSKA, per germline (reference sequence). This CDR3 is 14 amino acids long. The V and J ends lost 1 base and 3 bases respectively, with 9 bases between them. CDR3: CSARGSWHTGELFF. CDR3 coding DNA: TGCAGTGCTAGAGGATCTTGGCACACCGGGGAGCTGTTTTTT.

In this sample, this clonotype turned up many times. The chain carries TRBV7-9 and TRBJ2-7; 7 nucleotides agree with TRBD1. CDR3 size: 14 residues. Germline V lookup: CDR1 SEHNR, CDR2 FQNEAQ (reference sequence). V dropped 4 bases and J dropped 0; count of bases not matched to a gene: 3. CDR3 sequence reads: CASSSRDSSYEQYF. As DNA, the CDR3 is TGTGCCAGCAGCTCCCGGGACAGCTCCTACGAGCAGTACTTC.

As concerns this clonotype: A read error is possible here, since a much larger clone lies one base away. CDR3 nucleotides: TGCAGTGCTAGGGAACGGGGAACCTACGAGCAGTACTTC. This codes for CSARERGTYEQYF. This sequence joins TRBV20-1 and TRBJ2-7; possible D gene TRBD2, 5 bases. The V end was cut by 3 bases, the J end by 2 bases, with 11 bases between. Germline V gene data show CDR1 as DFQATT and CDR2 as SNEGSKA (reference sequence). This CDR3 comprises 13 residues.

This chain joins TRBV11-1 and TRBJ2-1; D may be TRBD1 or TRBD2 (5 bases each). CDR1 is SGHAT and CDR2 is FQDESV in the germline V gene (reference sequence). Trimming pared 5 bases from V and 6 bases from J, leaving 11 bases between. This CDR3 comprises 13 residues. The CDR3 loop is CASSHRDGNEQFF. CDR3 in DNA: TGTGCCAGCAGCCACCGGGACGGCAATGAGCAGTTCTTC.

V and J are TRBV11-2 and TRBJ1-5, with D tentatively TRBD1 (6 bases). This CDR3 is built from 14 residues. Per germline, CDR1 SGHAT and CDR2 FQNNGV. V lost 6 bases and J lost 3, with 12 bases in between. The CDR3: CASSSDSFNQPQHF. CDR3 in DNA: TGTGCCAGCAGTTCGGACAGTTTCAATCAGCCCCAGCATTTT.

CDR3 loop: CASSLPTSGNEQFF. CDR3 DNA sequence: TGTGCCAGCAGCTTACCTACTAGCGGAAATGAGCAGTTCTTC. The rearrangement uses TRBV7-2 and TRBJ2-1; 8 positions match TRBD2. The CDR3 totals 14 residues. Trimming removed 2 bases from V and 7 bases from J; junction bases left unmatched: 4. Per the germline V gene, CDR1 is SGHTA and CDR2 is FQGNSA.

This clonotype was seen more than once but under ten times. The rearrangement uses TRBV12-3 or TRBV12-4 and TRBJ2-1; D may match TRBD1 or TRBD2 (5 bases each). The CDR3 extends over 12 amino acids. Between the trimmed V and J ends, which lost 6 bases and 14 bases, there was a span of 17 bases. The CDR3 loop is CASSPGPLLEFF. CDR3 nucleotide sequence: TGTGCCAGCAGCCCGGGGCCCCTGCTTGAGTTCTTC.

This sequence joins TRBV27 and TRBJ2-5; perhaps TRBD2 as D (6 bases). The V end was cut by 0 bases, the J end by 3 bases, with 14 bases between. CDR1 MNHEY and CDR2 SMNVEV come from the germline V gene (reference sequence). CDR3 length equals 16 residues. CDR3: CASSLSPGVGEETQYF. CDR3 coding DNA: TGTGCCAGCAGTTTATCCCCGGGAGTGGGTGAAGAGACCCAGTACTTC.

Only a few counts were recorded for this clonotype. This chain connects TRBV7-9 to TRBJ2-3; 7 bases line up with TRBD2. V lost 5 bases, J lost 8 bases, and 7 bases stayed unmatched. Per germline, CDR1 SEHNR and CDR2 FQNEAQ (reference sequence). This CDR3 has 13 residues. CDR3 sequence: CASSLGLVGTQYF. The CDR3, as DNA: TGTGCCAGCAGCCTCGGACTAGTGGGTACGCAGTATTTT.

The chain links TRBV28 to TRBJ2-7; no clear D. Germline-derived CDR1 and CDR2 are MDHEN and SYDVKM. The CDR3 consists of 14 residues. Trimming pared 8 bases from V and 3 bases from J, leaving 17 bases between. The CDR3 sequence: CASGPGDLVYEQYF. The CDR3, as DNA: TGTGCCAGCGGTCCCGGCGACTTAGTCTACGAGCAGTACTTC.

The V and J genes are TRBV5-1 and TRBJ2-4, with TRBD1 identical over 10 bases. Near its end, the DNA agrees better with TRBJ2-7, so the J call may be wrong. The CDR3 contains 15 residues. Germline CDR1 SGHRS, CDR2 YFSETQ. In DNA form, the CDR3 reads TGCGCCAGCAGCACCTCGACAGGGGGCAACTACGAGCAGTACTTC. Protein product: CASSTSTGGNYEQYF.

The chain recombines TRBV20-1 with TRBJ2-5; 14 bases line up with TRBD2. CDR1 is DFQATT, CDR2 SNEGSKA, per germline (reference sequence). The CDR3 consists of 15 residues. The V segment lost 4 bases and the J segment 4 bases; nucleotides outside the gene matches: 5. CDR3 DNA sequence: TGCAGTGCTACGAGACTAGCGGGGGGGGGAGAGACCCAGTACTTC. Amino acids: CSATRLAGGGETQYF.

This clonotype was counted ten times or more. The rearrangement uses TRBV12-3 or TRBV12-4 and TRBJ2-1, with 10 bases aligning to TRBD2. CDR3 length equals 15 residues. Losses at the gene ends were 5 bases for V and 3 bases for J; bases not matched to a gene: 4. The CDR3 loop is CASSPKRGGYNEQFF. CDR3 bases: TGTGCCAGCAGTCCCAAGCGGGGGGGCTACAATGAGCAGTTCTTC.

The rearrangement uses TRBV20-1 and TRBJ2-1; D may be TRBD2 (7 bases). The V end was cut by 3 bases, the J end by 7 bases, with 22 bases between. CDR1 is DFQATT, CDR2 SNEGSKA, per germline (reference sequence). The CDR3 is made up of 16 amino acids. This CDR3 reads CSASELGGRKVNEQFF. The CDR3 coding sequence is TGCAGTGCTAGTGAACTGGGGGGGCGAAAGGTAAATGAGCAGTTCTTC.

The sample holds one count of this clonotype. A clone one base away is much larger, so this may be a read error. This sequence joins TRBV4-1 and TRBJ2-7; D gene ambiguous. Per germline, CDR1 MGHRA and CDR2 YSYEKL. The CDR3 spans 15 residues. The CDR3 reads CASSQVTGYSYGQYF. Here the CDR3 DNA reads TGCGCCAGCAGCCAAGTAACTGGTTATTCCTACGGGCAGTACTTC.

The genes are TRBV29-1 and TRBJ2-2; D gene uncertain. Germline loops: CDR1 SQVTM, CDR2 ANQGSEA. The V gene lost 6 bases and the J gene lost 5 bases, with 10 bases spanning the gap. The CDR3 covers 12 residues. CDR3 in amino acids: CSVSTTTGELFF. The CDR3 coding sequence is TGCAGCGTGAGCACCACAACCGGGGAGCTGTTTTTT.

This clonotype was seen more than once but under ten times. The chain links TRBV7-9 to TRBJ2-1; D possibly matches TRBD1 or TRBD2 (6 bases each). V shed 2 bases and J shed 7 bases, with 15 bases lying between them. The CDR3 extends over 15 amino acids. CDR1 and CDR2 from the germline V gene are SEHNR and FQNEAQ (reference sequence). The CDR3 loop is CASSLLRGAGNEQFF. CDR3 coding DNA: TGTGCCAGCAGCTTACTAAGGGGGGCCGGAAATGAGCAGTTCTTC.

Only a few counts were recorded for this clonotype. The chain joins TRBV7-9 to TRBJ2-1, with TRBD1 matching over 8 bases. The CDR3 is made up of 15 amino acids. Germline CDR1 and CDR2: SEHNR and FQNEAQ (reference sequence). Unmatched junction bases numbered 5, after V lost 1 base and J lost 6 bases. The DNA for the CDR3 is TGTGCCAGCAGCTTAGGGGGGACAGGTCCCAATGAGCAGTTCTTC. It yields the protein CASSLGGTGPNEQFF. Filled out from reference TRBV7-9 and TRBJ2-1, the complete variable domain reads DTGVSQNPRHKITKRGQNVTFRCDPISEHNRLYWYRQTLGQGPEFLTYFQNEAQLEKSRLLSDRFSAERPKGSFSTLEIQRTEQGDSAMYLCASSLGGTGPNEQFFGPGTRLTVL.

The table lists this clonotype with a few counts. The chain recombines TRBV20-1 with TRBJ1-1; D call uncertain. Trimming took off 5 bases at V and 1 base at J, with 14 bases between the two ends. Looked up from germline, CDR1 is DFQATT and CDR2 is SNEGSKA (reference sequence). This CDR3 contains 14 residues. This chain's CDR3 is CSARSRTGNTEAFF. CDR3 nucleotide sequence: TGCAGTGCTCGCTCCCGGACGGGGAACACTGAAGCTTTCTTT.

The gene calls are TRBV29-1 and TRBJ1-5; a possible D gene is TRBD1 (5 bases). This CDR3 region has 14 residues. Looked up from germline, CDR1 is SQVTM and CDR2 is ANQGSEA. Trimming removed 0 bases at V and 5 bases at J, with 11 bases between. Here the CDR3 reads CSVEDSGGDQPQHF. CDR3 DNA: TGCAGCGTTGAAGACTCCGGGGGGGATCAGCCCCAGCATTTT.

Of note for this clonotype: One end of the junction is discordant with germline, which a read error may explain. The rearrangement links TRBV7-7 to TRBJ2-5; D possibly corresponds to TRBD2 (5 bases). Germline V gene data show CDR1 as SSHAT and CDR2 as FNYEAQ (reference sequence). The CDR3 extends over 14 amino acids. In DNA form, the CDR3 reads TGTGCTAGCAGCTTAGCGTTAGGTGCAAATGAGCAGTACTTC. It is translated as CASSLALGANEQYF.

CDR3 DNA sequence: TGTGCCATCAGTACATTGGACAGGGGCGCACCCCTCCACTTT. Its translation is CAISTLDRGAPLHF. This chain connects TRBV10-3 to TRBJ1-6; 9 nucleotides agree with TRBD1. V was pared by 5 bases and J by 11 bases, with 7 bases of the junction left unmatched. The CDR3 spans 14 residues. Germline V gene data show CDR1 as ENHRY and CDR2 as SYGVKD.

The rearrangement uses TRBV25-1 and TRBJ2-7; a possible D gene is TRBD2 (5 bases). The length of the CDR3 is 15 residues. Per germline, CDR1 MGHDK and CDR2 SYGVNS. Trimming pared 3 bases from V and 2 bases from J, leaving 14 bases between. The DNA of the CDR3 is TGTGCCAGCAGTGAGCCTGGACTTCCCGCCTACGAGCAGTACTTC. Protein: CASSEPGLPAYEQYF.

This clonotype was counted at least ten times. CDR3 sequence (DNA): TGCAGCGTTGGAAAGCGGGAGGGCCGCACAGATACGCAGTATTTT. It is translated as CSVGKREGRTDTQYF. The chain couples TRBV29-1 to TRBJ2-3, with 10 bases aligning to TRBD2. V shed 4 bases and J 1 base; nucleotides not matched to a gene: 5. This CDR3 spans 15 amino acids. Germline V gene lookup returns CDR1 SQVTM and CDR2 ANQGSEA.

V and J are TRBV11-1 and TRBJ2-7; the D gene is possibly TRBD1 (5 bases). Germline-derived CDR1 and CDR2 are SGHAT and FQDESV (reference sequence). V was shortened by 5 bases and J by 3 bases, with 17 bases between the two germline ends. The CDR3 contains 15 residues. DNA for the CDR3: TGTGCCAGCAGCCCCCGAGCAGGGCCCGACTACGAGCAGTACTTC. Protein sequence: CASSPRAGPDYEQYF.

V usage is TRBV6-5 and J usage is TRBJ1-1; D perhaps matches TRBD1 (6 bases). Per the germline V gene, CDR1 is MNHEY and CDR2 is SVGAGI. CDR3 size: 13 residues. V was shortened by 1 base and J by 3 bases, with 6 bases between the two germline ends. The CDR3 here is CASSYYRDTEAFF. CDR3 sequence (DNA): TGTGCCAGCAGTTACTACAGGGACACTGAAGCTTTCTTT.